The following is a T cell receptor (beta chain) sequence with its context. Its antigen is currently not known. Within one base of it there is no much larger clone, and no base qualities were kept. These data originate in a study of identical twins (dated by TCRdb to about 2016). At the level of the whole study: To test whether fetal clonotypes persist, the study used deep sequencing on TCR alpha and beta repertoires from monozygotic twins, unrelated adults of various ages, and cord blood. To rule out contamination, the twin experiments were replicated at different times with different library preparation protocols.

Every donor was a healthy Caucasian. Three pairs of female monozygotic twins, all aged roughly 18 to 29 years, were included in the twin cohort. CD4+ and CD8+ T cell populations were isolated with positive isolation kits from Invitrogen. Receptor amplification or capture employed 5' RACE. Reads for this sample came from an Illumina HiSeq 2000. Template switching introduced a universal primer binding site; the final cDNA contained a unique molecular identifier, enabling accurate counting of TCR cDNA molecules. First-strand cDNA for TCR alpha and beta chains was synthesized from specific primers in the conserved constant-segment region. To control for contamination, every cDNA library was double barcoded, receiving both a SMART-Mk sample barcode and Illumina barcodes. Two successive PCR steps introduced TruSeq adapter sequences along with Illumina sample barcodes. TCR alpha and beta cDNA libraries were sequenced on the Illumina HiSeq platform with custom primers. Per the authors' processing: Unique molecular identifiers were extracted from raw reads with MiGEC, and CDR3 positions were determined with MiXCR. For each individual, recombination models were inferred using an EM algorithm with the repgenHMM and IGoR tools. Shared clonotypes were analyzed with the tcR package in R, and sharing was normalized by the product of cloneset sizes. To study raw recombination without the effects of thymic and clonal selection, out-of-frame nonproductive sequences were analyzed. TCRdb took the public reads, trimmed them with fastp at Q25, ran MiXCR for clone calling and kept in-frame beta chains. Rows matching on CDR3 protein sequence are summarized as one entry with the most common DNA and genes. For this entry, the V and J calls and clone size follow TCRdb and not the study's own pipeline. Here the sample has around 470,000 distinct CDR3 sequences; 13% to 15% occur a single time. Of the sample, 0.4% to 0.55% is held by the ten largest clones.

Including the terminal cysteine and phenylalanine, the CDR3 comprises 13 residues. Solely the CDR3 DNA is kept, with 39 bases framed from the first base. The germline V gene (reference sequence) supplies CDR1 GTSNPN and CDR2 SVGIG. V loses 1 base, J loses 5 bases, and the germline ends lie 9 bases apart. What the study reported, not specific to this receptor: Zero-insertion analyses could be partly confounded by invariant T cells such as MAIT and iNKT, though diverse VJ usage argued against such confounding for most clonotypes. A weaker excess of twin sharing was found in beta out-of-frame sequences because the signal-to-noise ratio was lowered by fewer shared sequences. In monozygotic twins, out-of-frame TCR alpha sharing was systematically underestimated by recombination models, although the models agreed with sharing between unrelated individuals. Because the same donors could not be followed over many years, the conclusions depended on cross-sectional statistical analysis. Abundant cord blood beta clonotypes carried fewer insertions; young adult naive repertoires showed a weaker similar trend, while memory repertoires showed none. Out-of-frame TCR alpha sequences shared between twins showed an excess of low generation-probability sequences compared with coincidental sharing between unrelated individuals.

These sequences were also reported in another study, on yellow fever vaccine responses in identical twins. According to the second study: The authors reported that the T cell response to vaccination in identical twins appeared partly convergent and partly personalized. In the study, vaccine-responding T cell clones were precisely tracked in identical twins.

This TCR derives from a woman aged 18-29 years in good health. This receptor chain uses TRBV30 and TRBJ2-1, and possibly TRBD2, on 5 matching bases. Input material: CD4+ T cells sorted from blood. The CDR3 in this case is CAWSEDGDNEQFF. The DNA sequence is TGTGCCTGGAGTGAGGACGGGGACAATGAGCAGTTCTTC.